This is a list of T cell receptor beta chains from one sample in a study of CD8 T cells in ankylosing spondylitis. TCRdb used MiXCR to reprocess the 5' RACE reads, holding one entry per CDR3 protein. This sample has fewer than 250,000 distinct CDR3 sequences, with 10% to 13% found just once. Sequenced sample: blood, either unsorted or a sorted T cell fraction (not recorded which). The receptors derive from a male donor with ankylosing spondylitis or in good health (not recorded which). CDR3s include the opening cysteine and the closing phenylalanine or tryptophan. Each record gives: J gene, clone size, V gene, D gene, CDR3 DNA, CDR3 protein. The D gene is left open where the match is weak. Where a row states a size, it is once, few, many or the class of an expanded clone; other rows omit it.

TRBJ1-3 | few | TRBV5-6 | - | TGTGCCAGCAGCGGGCGCGACGGCTCTGGAAACACCATATATTTT | CASSGRDGSGNTIYF
TRBJ2-7 | few | TRBV10-3 | TRBD1 | TGTGCCATCAGCCAATCGAAGACAGGGGGTAACGAGCAGTACTTC | CAISQSKTGGNEQYF
TRBJ1-5 | many | TRBV7-9 | - | TGTGCCAGCAGCCCTATGGGGCAGATCAATCAGCCCCAGCATTTT | CASSPMGQINQPQHF
TRBJ2-1 | many | TRBV5-1 | TRBD1 | TGCGCCAGCAGCTTGGGGCCGGGGACAGAAGATGAGCAGTTCTTC | CASSLGPGTEDEQFF
TRBJ1-3 | many | TRBV5-1 | - | TGCGCCAGCAGCACCGGGCGACCTGGAAACACCATATATTTT | CASSTGRPGNTIYF
TRBJ1-2 | many | TRBV12-3/TRBV12-4 | - | TGTGCCAGCAGTTTACATGGGGCCCCCTATGGCTACACCTTC | CASSLHGAPYGYTF
TRBJ2-5 | many | TRBV7-2 | - | TGTGCCAGCAGCTTAGCAGAGACCCAGTACTTC | CASSLAETQYF
TRBJ1-4 | many | TRBV5-6 | - | TGTGCCAGCAGCTGGGCAGGGAATGAAAAACTGTTTTTT | CASSWAGNEKLFF
TRBJ2-7 | - | TRBV20-1 | - | TGCAGTGCTAGATTGTCCAGCGGCCCCTACGAGCAGTACTTC | CSARLSSGPYEQYF
TRBJ1-2 | many | TRBV20-1 | - | TGCAGTGCTAGGAGAGCTAACTATGGCTACACCTTC | CSARRANYGYTF
TRBJ1-6 | many | TRBV7-9 | - | TGTGCCAGCACCTCTTATGGGAATAATTCACCCCTCCACTTT | CASTSYGNNSPLHF
TRBJ2-2 | few | TRBV2 | - | TGTGCCAGCGAAGGAGGACGGACTACCGGGGAGCTGTTTTTT | CASEGGRTTGELFF
TRBJ2-1 | - | TRBV4-2 | TRBD2 | TGTGCCAGCAGCCCCAGCGGGGGGGCACTTAATGAGCAGTTCTTC | CASSPSGGALNEQFF
TRBJ2-1 | - | TRBV6-1 | TRBD2 | TGTGCCAGCAGCACTAGCGGGGACTACAATGAGCAGTTCTTC | CASSTSGDYNEQFF
TRBJ1-1 | many | TRBV7-6 | - | TGTGCCAGCGGCATGAACCAGAACACTGAAGCTTTCTTT | CASGMNQNTEAFF
TRBJ1-4 | many | TRBV20-1 | - | TGCAGTGCTAGAGCCGGACGCGGAGAGTCCAACCGTTTT | CSARAGRGESNRF
TRBJ2-7 | many | TRBV5-5 | - | TGTGCCAGCAGCTTTGAGGGAGACTACGAGCAGTACTTC | CASSFEGDYEQYF
TRBJ2-7 | many | TRBV29-1 | - | TGCAGCGTTGGTACGCAGGGGGAGCAGTACTTC | CSVGTQGEQYF
TRBJ2-7 | - | TRBV28 | TRBD1 | TGTGCCAGCATGGAACTGACAGGGCTGTCCTACGAGCAGTACTTC | CASMELTGLSYEQYF
TRBJ2-3 | many | TRBV14 | TRBD2 | TGTGCCAGCAGCCAAGAATTCCCTAGCGGTAGCACAGATACGCAGTATTTT | CASSQEFPSGSTDTQYF
TRBJ2-7 | - | TRBV20-1 | - | TGCAGTGCTAGAGATCCGCGCGTCCAAGGGAACGAGCAGTACTTC | CSARDPRVQGNEQYF
TRBJ2-1 | - | TRBV7-7 | TRBD1 | TGTGCTAGCAGCCCCGGGACAGATGATGAGCAGTTCTTC | CASSPGTDDEQFF
TRBJ1-4 | - | TRBV7-2 | TRBD1 | TGTGCCAGCAGCTTAGTTCTGACAGGGGACGGGAAACTGTTTTTT | CASSLVLTGDGKLFF
TRBJ2-3 | many | TRBV7-3 | - | TGTGCCAGCAGCTTAACCCGGAGCGATACGCAGTATTTT | CASSLTRSDTQYF
TRBJ2-7 | - | TRBV2 | TRBD2 | TGTGCCAGCAGAGAAGCTTCTAGCGGGCTGTACGAGCAGTACTTC | CASREASSGLYEQYF
TRBJ2-4 | many | TRBV28 | TRBD1 | TGTGCCAGCAGTCTTGGACAGGGGAGGACCAAAAACATTCAGTACTTC | CASSLGQGRTKNIQYF
TRBJ2-1 | - | TRBV18 | TRBD2 | TGTGCCAGCTCACTAGCGGGGGCCATTTATGAGCAGTTCTTC | CASSLAGAIYEQFF
TRBJ1-2 | many | TRBV7-2 | - | TGTGCCAGCAGCTTATTGGCGGGGGATGGCTACACCTTC | CASSLLAGDGYTF
TRBJ2-2 | - | TRBV7-7 | TRBD1 | TGTGCTAGCAGCCGTGCGACAGGGGGCGGGGAGCTGTTTTTT | CASSRATGGGELFF
TRBJ2-1 | many | TRBV10-3 | - | TGTGCCATCAGGGGGACCGTCGAGGGCCCGCAGTTCTTC | CAIRGTVEGPQFF
TRBJ1-2 | many | TRBV2 | TRBD1 | TGTGCCAGCAGTGAAATGAGACAGGGAGTCGGTGGCTACACCTTC | CASSEMRQGVGGYTF
TRBJ1-4 | - | TRBV5-6 | TRBD1 | TGTGCCAGCAGCTCCAGGGGGACTAATGAAAAACTGTTTTTT | CASSSRGTNEKLFF
TRBJ2-1 | few | TRBV6-5 | TRBD2 | TGTGCCAGCAGGAGCGGGGATCTGAAGTTCTTC | CASRSGDLKFF
TRBJ2-3 | many | TRBV27 | TRBD1 | TGTGCCAGCGCCGCCCCGACAGGGGCGGGCACAGATACGCAGTATTTT | CASAAPTGAGTDTQYF
TRBJ2-5 | few | TRBV28 | TRBD2 | TGTGCCAGCAGCAGGGGACTAGCGGGGGAGACCCAGTACTTC | CASSRGLAGETQYF
TRBJ1-1 | many | TRBV7-9 | - | TGTGCCAGCAGCTTAAGCCCAAACCGGGGTCTGGTCACTGAAGCTTTCTTT | CASSLSPNRGLVTEAFF
TRBJ2-5 | many | TRBV10-3 | - | TGTGCCATCAGTGAGTCACGGGGATTGGAGACCCAGTACTTC | CAISESRGLETQYF
TRBJ1-2 | many | TRBV20-1 | TRBD1 | TGCAGTGCCATAGCCGGGACAGGGTATGGCTACACCTTC | CSAIAGTGYGYTF
TRBJ2-7 | - | TRBV29-1 | - | TGCAGCGTTGAAGATCTCGGCTACGAGCAGTACTTC | CSVEDLGYEQYF
TRBJ2-5 | few | TRBV28 | - | TGTGCCAGCAGTGACCCCTCTGGCGGGGGCCAGGTGGCGGAGACCCAGTACTTC | CASSDPSGGGQVAETQYF
TRBJ1-6 | - | TRBV5-1 | - | TGCGCCAGCAGCACCGAGGACCGCCTGGGGTCACCCCTCCACTTT | CASSTEDRLGSPLHF
TRBJ2-3 | many | TRBV6-6 | - | TGTGCCAGCTCGGGCACCGGAGATACGCAGTATTTT | CASSGTGDTQYF
TRBJ2-1 | many | TRBV5-1 | TRBD1 | TGCGCCAGCAGCTTGAGACAGGGGAACAATGAGCAGTTCTTC | CASSLRQGNNEQFF
TRBJ2-5 | many | TRBV5-6 | - | TGTGCCAGCAGCTTGGGCAGGGTATGGGAGACCCAGTACTTC | CASSLGRVWETQYF
TRBJ2-1 | many | TRBV27 | - | TGTGCCAGCAGTGTTGACTACAATGAGCAGTTCTTC | CASSVDYNEQFF
TRBJ2-4 | - | TRBV20-1 | - | TGCAGTGCTAGAGGGGGGGTGCTAGCCAAAAACATTCAGTACTTC | CSARGGVLAKNIQYF
TRBJ2-7 | many | TRBV5-1 | - | TGCGCCAGCAGACCGTCTGGACAGCCGTCCTACGAGCAGTACTTC | CASRPSGQPSYEQYF